This T cell receptor (beta chain) was obtained from a study of beta chain features in type 1 diabetes. Broader study findings: Researchers caution that PCR might favor shorter templates, equally among patients and controls.

This CDR3 has 17 amino acids. V shed 4 bases and J 2 bases; nucleotides not matched to a gene: 11. In germline, CDR1 is SGHNT, CDR2 YYREEE (reference sequence). Investigators reverse transcribed all isolated RNA, so they sequenced expressed TCRB transcripts. The protocol was immunoSEQ multiplex PCR, while the TCRdb copy is restricted to in-frame clones and leaves out a portion. The table shows about 620,000 clones, with less than 20% occurring only once. As regards this clone: Its specificity is unknown.

The chain couples TRBV5-4 to TRBJ2-1; TRBD2 matches at 8 bases. The sample comprised naive CD4+ T cells from blood. The clonotype comes from a man aged 18-30 years in good health. The CDR3 DNA sequence: TGTGCCAGCAGCATCCCGACGGGAGGGCGACCCTACAATGAGCAGTTCTTC. Translation: CASSIPTGGRPYNEQFF.